One sample yielded the 18 T cell receptor beta chains listed below, sequenced in a study of T cell responses to AZD1222 COVID-19 vaccine. Assay used: immunoSEQ multiplex PCR; TCRdb lists only in-frame clones, some missing. The table includes roughly 77,000 clones, more than 85% detected once. Specimen: peripheral blood, collected 28 days after the second AZD1222 dose. These receptors came from an adult who received the AZD1222 COVID-19 vaccine.

The chain couples TRBV7-9 to TRBJ2-5; possibly TRBD1 or TRBD2 for D (5 bases each). The germline V gene has CDR1 SEHNR and CDR2 FQNEAQ (reference sequence). The CDR3 runs 14 residues. V lost 2 bases and J lost 2, with 9 bases in between. CDR3 nucleotides: TGTGCCAGCAGCTTATCGGGACCTCAAGAGACCCAGTACTTC. It translates to CASSLSGPQETQYF.

The chain couples TRBV29-1 to TRBJ2-5; no clear D gene. Germline CDR1 SQVTM, CDR2 ANQGSEA. V was trimmed by 6 bases and J by 3 bases, leaving 11 bases between them. The CDR3 is 12 amino acids. The DNA for the CDR3 is TGCAGCGTAGCTAACGGCGAAGAGACCCAGTACTTC. As protein: CSVANGEETQYF.

The V call is TRBV11-2, the J call TRBJ1-1; 8 nucleotides agree with TRBD1. The V gene end was trimmed by 4 bases and the J gene end by 2 bases; junction bases not matched to a gene: 3. Germline values: CDR1 SGHAT, CDR2 FQNNGV. There are 14 residues in the CDR3. The DNA for the CDR3 is TGTGCCAGCAGCTACGGACAGGGAAACACTGAAGCTTTCTTT. Amino acid sequence: CASSYGQGNTEAFF.

V usage is TRBV3-1 (or the pseudogene TRBV3-2) and J usage is TRBJ2-3; D remains ambiguous. Trimming took off 1 base at V and 2 bases at J, with 10 bases between the two ends. This CDR3 spans 15 amino acids. Per the germline V gene, CDR1 is LGHDT and CDR2 is YNNKEL (reference sequence). The CDR3 here is CASSQVWATTDTQYF. The CDR3 DNA reads as TGTGCCAGCAGCCAAGTTTGGGCGACCACAGATACGCAGTATTTT.

The rearrangement joins TRBV6-5 to TRBJ2-3; no clear D gene. The CDR3 loop spans 14 amino acids. Trimming shortened V by 10 bases and J by 2 bases, and 16 bases separated the two germline ends. CDR1 and CDR2 (germline): MNHEY, SVGAGI. CDR3 nucleotide sequence: TGTGCCATCTCGTGGACCCGCCTCACAGATACGCAGTATTTT. Amino acid sequence: CAISWTRLTDTQYF.

The rearrangement links TRBV4-3 to TRBJ1-1, with D perhaps matching TRBD1 (5 bases). V lost 4 bases and J 11 bases, leaving 14 bases between the germline ends. The V gene's germline CDR1 is LGHNA and CDR2 YSLEER. The CDR3 runs 12 residues. Written as DNA, the CDR3 is TGCGCCAGCAGCCGGGACGGCTGGGAGGCTTTCTTT. Encoded protein: CASSRDGWEAFF.

The chain couples TRBV7-8 to TRBJ1-1, with D unclear. V was shortened by 2 bases and J by 7 bases, with 11 bases between the two germline ends. Looked up from germline, CDR1 is SGHVS and CDR2 is FQNEAQ. This CDR3 region has 13 residues. CDR3 in DNA: TGTGCCAGCAGCTTATCACGGGGAATTGAAGCTTTCTTT. Protein product: CASSLSRGIEAFF. Full variable domain (remainder filled in from reference TRBV7-8 and TRBJ1-1): GAGVSQSPRYKVAKRGQDVALRCDPISGHVSLFWYQQALGQGPEFLTYFQNEAQLDKSGLPSDRFFAERPEGSVSTLKIQRTQQEDSAVYLCASSLSRGIEAFFGQGTRLTVV.

This sequence joins TRBV5-4 and TRBJ2-2; 8 bases fit TRBD2. With 1 base clipped from V and 1 base from J, the junction kept 3 bases outside the gene matches. Germline V lookup: CDR1 SGHNT, CDR2 YYREEE (reference sequence). The CDR3 contains 16 residues. The CDR3 coding sequence is TGTGCCAGCAGCTTGCGACTAGCGTGGAACACCGGGGAGCTGTTTTTT. It yields the protein CASSLRLAWNTGELFF.

The chain carries TRBV6-1 and TRBJ1-2; 8 bases agree with TRBD1. The CDR3 consists of 15 residues. Germline V CDR1 and CDR2: MNHNS, SASEGT. Losses at the gene ends were 1 base for V and 7 bases for J; bases not matched to a gene: 8. The CDR3: CASSEVAQGAFGYTF. The CDR3 DNA reads as TGTGCCAGCAGTGAAGTCGCCCAGGGGGCTTTTGGCTACACCTTC.

The genes are TRBV7-7 and TRBJ2-2; possibly TRBD1 for D (6 bases). The ends were cut back, 2 bases at V and 7 bases at J, with 14 bases in the middle. CDR3 length equals 15 residues. Germline CDR1 is SSHAT and CDR2 is FNYEAQ (reference sequence). The CDR3 DNA sequence: TGTGCCAGCAGCTTAAATATTGGGGGCGGCGGGGAGCTGTTTTTT. Protein sequence: CASSLNIGGGGELFF.

The V and J genes are TRBV6-5 and TRBJ1-1; no definite D call. This CDR3 region has 14 residues. Per the germline V gene, CDR1 is MNHEY and CDR2 is SVGAGI. Trimming stripped 2 bases from V and 6 bases from J, with 13 bases between. CDR3 nucleotides: TGTGCCAGCAGTTACGCAGTCCCGGGCCCTGAAGCTTTCTTT. Encoded protein: CASSYAVPGPEAFF.

J is TRBJ2-1 and V is TRBV3-1 (or the pseudogene TRBV3-2), with a tentative D call TRBD2 (5 bases). The CDR3 runs to 19 residues. Germline V lookup: CDR1 LGHDT, CDR2 YNNKEL (reference sequence). Between the trimmed V and J ends, which lost 1 base and 4 bases, there was a span of 23 bases. CDR3 sequence (DNA): TGTGCCAGCAGCCAAGGGCCAAAAGAACTAGTGGTCGGATACAATGAGCAGTTCTTC. Protein product: CASSQGPKELVVGYNEQFF.

The CDR3 sequence is CASSSWTGDLYGYTF. For the CDR3, the DNA is TGTGCCAGCAGTTCGTGGACAGGGGACCTCTATGGCTACACCTTC. The chain is built from TRBV5-6 and TRBJ1-2; 9 bases are shared with TRBD1. The germline V gene encodes CDR1 SGHDT and CDR2 YYEEEE. V lost 5 bases and J lost 4; bases outside the gene matches: 9. CDR3 size: 15 residues.

This clone was counted only a few times. The rearrangement uses TRBV3-1 (or the pseudogene TRBV3-2) and TRBJ1-6, with D perhaps matching TRBD1 (6 bases). There are 19 residues in the CDR3. V dropped 7 bases and J dropped 10 bases, with 32 bases sitting between them. Germline V CDR1 and CDR2: LGHDT, YNNKEL (reference sequence). The CDR3 loop is CASTIPSGAGEQRGSPLHF. The CDR3 DNA follows: TGTGCCAGCACGATTCCCTCAGGGGCAGGGGAACAACGTGGGTCACCCCTCCACTTT.

V usage is TRBV19 and J usage is TRBJ2-5; tentatively, D is TRBD1 (5 bases). The CDR3 runs to 14 residues. Germline CDR1 LNHDA, CDR2 SQIVND (reference sequence). V shed 7 bases and J shed 2 bases, with 14 bases lying between them. CDR3 sequence: CASTQGGSQETQYF. CDR3 DNA sequence: TGTGCCAGTACCCAGGGTGGCAGTCAAGAGACCCAGTACTTC.

This chain connects TRBV11-2 to TRBJ2-6; D gene unclear. The CDR3 runs 17 residues. Trimming left V 3 bases short and J 0 bases short, with 12 bases between. Germline V lookup: CDR1 SGHAT, CDR2 FQNNGV. CDR3 protein: CASSFPGRASGANVLTF. DNA for the CDR3: TGTGCCAGCAGCTTCCCAGGTCGGGCCTCTGGGGCCAACGTCCTGACTTTC. The full variable domain, completed using reference TRBV11-2 and TRBJ2-6, is EAGVAQSPRYKIIEKRQSVAFWCNPISGHATLYWYQQILGQGPKLLIQFQNNGVVDDSQLPKDRFSAERLKGVDSTLKIQPAKLEDSAVYLCASSFPGRASGANVLTFGAGSRLTVL.

The chain employs TRBV18 and TRBJ2-2; D is perhaps TRBD2 (5 bases). The CDR3 is 15 amino acids. CDR1 is KGHSH, CDR2 LQKENI, per germline. V gave up 2 bases and J gave up 2 bases, with 9 bases separating them. CDR3 nucleotide sequence: TGTGCCAGCTCACCATGGGGAGTTAACACCGGGGAGCTGTTTTTT. The encoded protein is CASSPWGVNTGELFF. Based on the CDR3 plus reference TRBV18 and TRBJ2-2, the full variable domain is NAGVMQNPRHLVRRRGQEARLRCSPMKGHSHVYWYRQLPEEGLKFMVYLQKENIIDESGMPKERFSAEFPKEGPSILRIQQVVRGDSAAYFCASSPWGVNTGELFFGEGSRLTVL.

J is TRBJ1-1 and V is TRBV12-3 or TRBV12-4; D might be TRBD1 (5 bases). There are 12 residues in the CDR3. V lost 5 bases and J 6 bases, leaving 10 bases between the germline ends. The CDR3 bases are TGTGCCAGCAGTCTCGGGGCCCCTGAAGCTTTCTTT. Translation: CASSLGAPEAFF.